Given below is one T cell receptor beta chain in context. Germline values: CDR1 SEHNR, CDR2 FQNEAQ (reference sequence). CDR3 length equals 15 residues. Between the trimmed V and J ends, which lost 1 base and 0 bases, there was a span of 7 bases. Repertoires were generated with immunoSEQ multiplex PCR, while TCRdb's copy carries only in-frame clones and drops some. The sample yields more than 70,000 clones, just over 90% seen once. This entry is derived from a study of control samples from healthy donors and cancer patients. The sequenced sample consisted of blood. The sequence derives from a woman aged 25-40 years in good health. V is TRBV7-9 and J is TRBJ1-3, with no clear D. The CDR3 reads CASSLDAYSGNTIYF. The CDR3 bases are TGTGCCAGCAGCTTAGATGCGTACTCTGGAAACACCATATATTTT.